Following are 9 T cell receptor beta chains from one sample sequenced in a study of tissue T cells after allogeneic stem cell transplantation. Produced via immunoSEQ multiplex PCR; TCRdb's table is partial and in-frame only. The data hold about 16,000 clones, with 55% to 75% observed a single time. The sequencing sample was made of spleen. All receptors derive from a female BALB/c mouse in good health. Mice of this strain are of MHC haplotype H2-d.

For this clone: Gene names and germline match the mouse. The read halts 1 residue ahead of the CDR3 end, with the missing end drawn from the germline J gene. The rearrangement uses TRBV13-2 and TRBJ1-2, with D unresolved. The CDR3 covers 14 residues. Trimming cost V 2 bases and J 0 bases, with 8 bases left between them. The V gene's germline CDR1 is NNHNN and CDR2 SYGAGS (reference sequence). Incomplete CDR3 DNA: TGTGCCAGCGGTGAACCAGGAGCAAACTCCGACTACACC. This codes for CASGEPGANSDYT. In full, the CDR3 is CASGEPGANSDYTF.

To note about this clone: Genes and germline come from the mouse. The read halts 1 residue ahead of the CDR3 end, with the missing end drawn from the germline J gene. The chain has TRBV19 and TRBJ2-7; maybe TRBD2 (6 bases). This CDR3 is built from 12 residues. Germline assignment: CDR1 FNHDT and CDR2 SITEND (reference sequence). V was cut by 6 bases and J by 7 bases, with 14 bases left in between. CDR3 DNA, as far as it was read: TGTGCCAGCACCCCGACTGGATGGGAACAGTAC. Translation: CASTPTGWEQY. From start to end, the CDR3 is CASTPTGWEQYF.

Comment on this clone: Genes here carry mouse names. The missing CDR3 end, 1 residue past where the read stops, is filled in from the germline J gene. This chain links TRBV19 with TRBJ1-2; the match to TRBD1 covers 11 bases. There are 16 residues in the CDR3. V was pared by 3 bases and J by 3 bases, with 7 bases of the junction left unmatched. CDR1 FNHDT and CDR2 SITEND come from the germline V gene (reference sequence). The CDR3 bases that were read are TGTGCCAGCAGTACGGGACAGGGGGTGAGGGACTCCGACTACACC. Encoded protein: CASSTGQGVRDSDYT. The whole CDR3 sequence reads CASSTGQGVRDSDYTF. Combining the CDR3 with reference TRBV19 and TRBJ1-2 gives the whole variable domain GGIITQTPKFLIGQEGQKLTLKCQQNFNHDTMYWYRQDSGKGLRLIYYSITENDLQKGDLSEGYDASREKKSSFSLTVTSAQKNEMAVFLCASSTGQGVRDSDYTFGSGTRLLVI.

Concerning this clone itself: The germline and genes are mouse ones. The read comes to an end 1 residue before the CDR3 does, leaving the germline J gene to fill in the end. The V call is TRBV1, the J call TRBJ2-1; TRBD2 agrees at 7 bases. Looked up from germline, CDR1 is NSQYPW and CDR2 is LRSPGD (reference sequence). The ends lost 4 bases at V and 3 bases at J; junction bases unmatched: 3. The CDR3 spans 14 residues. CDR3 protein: CTCSGGLSYAEQFF. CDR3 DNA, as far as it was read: TGCACCTGCAGTGGGGGACTGAGCTATGCTGAGCAGTTC. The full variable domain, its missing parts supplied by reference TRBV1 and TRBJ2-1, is VTLLEQNPRWRLVPRGQAVNLRCILKNSQYPWMSWYQQDLQKQLQWLFTLRSPGDKEVKSLPGADYLATRVTDTELRLQVANMSQGRTLYCTCSGGLSYAEQFFGPGTRLTVL.

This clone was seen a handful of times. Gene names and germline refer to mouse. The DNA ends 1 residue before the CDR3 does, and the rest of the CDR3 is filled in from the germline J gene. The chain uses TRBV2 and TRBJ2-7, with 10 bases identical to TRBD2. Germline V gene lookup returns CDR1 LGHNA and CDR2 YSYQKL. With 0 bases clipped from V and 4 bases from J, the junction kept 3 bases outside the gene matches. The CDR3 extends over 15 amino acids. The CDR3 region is CASSQDLGGQYEQYF. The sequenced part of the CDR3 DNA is TGTGCCAGCAGCCAAGATCTGGGGGGGCAGTATGAACAGTAC.

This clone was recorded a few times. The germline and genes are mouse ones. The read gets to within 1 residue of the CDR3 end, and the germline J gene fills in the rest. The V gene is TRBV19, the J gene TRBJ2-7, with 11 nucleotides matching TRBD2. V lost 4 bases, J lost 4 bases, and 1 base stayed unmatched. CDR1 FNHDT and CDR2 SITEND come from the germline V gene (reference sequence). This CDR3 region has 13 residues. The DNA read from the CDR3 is TGTGCCAGCAGTCGGGACTGGGGGTATGAACAGTAC. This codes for CASSRDWGYEQY. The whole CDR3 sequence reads CASSRDWGYEQYF.

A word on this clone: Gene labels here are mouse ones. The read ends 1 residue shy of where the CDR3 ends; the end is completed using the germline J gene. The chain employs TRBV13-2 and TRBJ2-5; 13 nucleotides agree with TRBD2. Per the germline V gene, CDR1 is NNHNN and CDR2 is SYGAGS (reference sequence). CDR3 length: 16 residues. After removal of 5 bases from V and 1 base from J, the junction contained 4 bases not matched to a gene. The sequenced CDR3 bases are TGTGCCAGCGGCGGACTGGGGGGGCGCGACCAAGACACCCAGTAC. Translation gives CASGGLGGRDQDTQY. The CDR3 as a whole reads CASGGLGGRDQDTQYF.

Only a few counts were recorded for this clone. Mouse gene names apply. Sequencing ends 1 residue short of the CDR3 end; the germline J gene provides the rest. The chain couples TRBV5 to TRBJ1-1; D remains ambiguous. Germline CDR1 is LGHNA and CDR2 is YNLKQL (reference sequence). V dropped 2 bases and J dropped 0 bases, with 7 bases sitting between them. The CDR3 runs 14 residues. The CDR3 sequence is CASSQRQANTEVFF. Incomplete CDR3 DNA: TGTGCCAGCAGCCAAAGGCAAGCAAACACAGAAGTCTTC.

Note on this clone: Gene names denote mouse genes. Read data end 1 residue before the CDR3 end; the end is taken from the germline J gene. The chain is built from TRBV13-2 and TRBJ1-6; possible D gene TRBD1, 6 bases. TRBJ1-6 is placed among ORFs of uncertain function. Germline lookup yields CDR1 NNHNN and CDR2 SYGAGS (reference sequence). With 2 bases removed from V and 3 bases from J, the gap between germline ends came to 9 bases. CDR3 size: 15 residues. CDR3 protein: CASGERDNYNSPLYF. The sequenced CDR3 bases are TGTGCCAGCGGTGAACGGGACAACTATAATTCGCCCCTCTAC.